Listed below are T cell receptor beta chains from one sample, sequenced in a study of blood T cell repertoires in COVID-19. Profiling relied on immunoSEQ multiplex PCR, and the TCRdb table lists in-frame clones only, not all of them. The sample contains 200,000 to 250,000 clones, about nine tenths of which appear only once. Sequencing was carried out using peripheral blood. These receptors all come from a man between 25 and 39 years old who had recovered from COVID-19. The CDR3 runs from the conserved cysteine through the conserved F or W. D genes are given only for firm matches. Size tells how often a clone was seen (once, few, many) or the class of an expanded clone, and some rows leave it out.

d_call: TRBD1; clone_size: .; v_call: TRBV27; j_call: TRBJ1-2; cdr3_nt: TGTGCCAGCAGCCTAAACAGGGGGCGCTTGGGGGGCTACACCTTC; cdr3_aa: CASSLNRGRLGGYTF
d_call: TRBD1; clone_size: .; v_call: TRBV11-2; j_call: TRBJ1-1; cdr3_nt: TGTGCCAGCAGCGCCCTACAGGGGATGAACACTGAAGCTTTCTTT; cdr3_aa: CASSALQGMNTEAFF
d_call: .; clone_size: .; v_call: TRBV19; j_call: TRBJ2-5; cdr3_nt: TGTGCCAGCACGAGGGACCAAGAGACCCAGTACTTC; cdr3_aa: CASTRDQETQYF
d_call: TRBD2; clone_size: once; v_call: TRBV11-2; j_call: TRBJ2-4; cdr3_nt: TGTGCCAGCAGGCCTCTAGCGGGGATGATAAACATTCAGTACTTC; cdr3_aa: CASRPLAGMINIQYF
d_call: .; clone_size: .; v_call: TRBV5-1; j_call: TRBJ1-3; cdr3_nt: TGCGCCAGCAGCTTCAACGGTGGAGAAGGAAACACCATATATTTT; cdr3_aa: CASSFNGGEGNTIYF
d_call: TRBD2; clone_size: .; v_call: TRBV24-1; j_call: TRBJ2-3; cdr3_nt: TGTGCCACCAGTGATTCCGGCGGGGGGAGCACAGATACGCAGTATTTT; cdr3_aa: CATSDSGGGSTDTQYF
d_call: TRBD2; clone_size: .; v_call: TRBV3-1/TRBV3-2; j_call: TRBJ2-7; cdr3_nt: TGTGCCAGCAGTTTACTAGCGGGCCCCTACGAGCAGTACTTC; cdr3_aa: CASSLLAGPYEQYF
d_call: .; clone_size: .; v_call: TRBV12-3/TRBV12-4; j_call: TRBJ1-5; cdr3_nt: TGTGCCAGCAGTGCCCGTGAGAATCAGCCCCAGCATTTT; cdr3_aa: CASSARENQPQHF
d_call: .; clone_size: .; v_call: TRBV15; j_call: TRBJ1-4; cdr3_nt: TGTGCCACCAGCAGAGACAGGGGTAATGAAAAACTGTTTTTT; cdr3_aa: CATSRDRGNEKLFF
d_call: .; clone_size: few; v_call: TRBV6-1; j_call: TRBJ1-2; cdr3_nt: TGTGCCAGCAGTGAAGGTGTCGTCACAGGCTATGGCTACACCTTC; cdr3_aa: CASSEGVVTGYGYTF
d_call: .; clone_size: .; v_call: TRBV18; j_call: TRBJ2-7; cdr3_nt: TGTGCCAGCTCACCAACAGACTCCTACGAGCAGTACTTC; cdr3_aa: CASSPTDSYEQYF
d_call: .; clone_size: .; v_call: TRBV6-2/TRBV6-3; j_call: TRBJ1-5; cdr3_nt: TGTGCCAGCAGTTACTCGTCCGCAGGGGTAAGCAATCAGCCCCAGCATTTT; cdr3_aa: CASSYSSAGVSNQPQHF
d_call: .; clone_size: .; v_call: TRBV7-9; j_call: TRBJ1-1; cdr3_nt: TGTGCCAGCAGCTTAGATCGCCGGGGCACTGAAGCTTTCTTT; cdr3_aa: CASSLDRRGTEAFF
d_call: TRBD1; clone_size: .; v_call: TRBV19; j_call: TRBJ1-5; cdr3_nt: TGTGCCAGTAGGATGGGACAGGGGGTAGCGGGTCGATCCCAGCATTTT; cdr3_aa: CASRMGQGVAGRSQHF
d_call: .; clone_size: .; v_call: TRBV11-3; j_call: TRBJ2-2; cdr3_nt: TGTGCCAGCAGCTTAGACTACCTGACCCTAGAGCCGAACACCGGGGAGCTGTTTTTT; cdr3_aa: CASSLDYLTLEPNTGELFF
d_call: TRBD2; clone_size: .; v_call: TRBV10-3; j_call: TRBJ2-4; cdr3_nt: TGTGCCATCAGTGAGGGGACTAGCGGGGGGCAGGGGGCCAAAAACATTCAGTACTTC; cdr3_aa: CAISEGTSGGQGAKNIQYF
d_call: TRBD2; clone_size: .; v_call: TRBV11-2; j_call: TRBJ2-3; cdr3_nt: TGTGCCAGCAGCTCTGTAGCGGGGGGTGGGGATACGCAGTATTTT; cdr3_aa: CASSSVAGGGDTQYF
d_call: .; clone_size: .; v_call: TRBV15; j_call: TRBJ2-3; cdr3_nt: TGTGCCACCAGCAGACCCAGGTTAGATACGCAGTATTTT; cdr3_aa: CATSRPRLDTQYF
d_call: TRBD1; clone_size: .; v_call: TRBV20-1; j_call: TRBJ2-7; cdr3_nt: TGCAGTGCTAGTTCCCGGACAGGGAATCCCTACGAGCAGTACTTC; cdr3_aa: CSASSRTGNPYEQYF
d_call: .; clone_size: .; v_call: TRBV28; j_call: TRBJ1-6; cdr3_nt: TGTGCCAGCAGTCCCGCGGGGCATTCGAGCTCCTATAATTCACCCCTCCACTTT; cdr3_aa: CASSPAGHSSSYNSPLHF
d_call: .; clone_size: .; v_call: TRBV6-1; j_call: TRBJ2-1; cdr3_nt: TGTGCCAGCAGTGAATCCCGTGGCGGTTACAATGAGCAGTTCTTC; cdr3_aa: CASSESRGGYNEQFF
d_call: .; clone_size: .; v_call: TRBV9; j_call: TRBJ2-5; cdr3_nt: TGTGCCAGCAGCGTACTGCAGGGGCGACAAGAGACCCAGTACTTC; cdr3_aa: CASSVLQGRQETQYF
d_call: .; clone_size: .; v_call: TRBV10-3; j_call: TRBJ1-5; cdr3_nt: TGTGCCATCAGTGCCCCAAATCAGCCCCAGCATTTT; cdr3_aa: CAISAPNQPQHF
d_call: TRBD1; clone_size: .; v_call: TRBV5-6; j_call: TRBJ2-2; cdr3_nt: TGTGCCAGCAGCCTCAGGACAGGGGGCTTTGTCGGGGAGCTGTTTTTT; cdr3_aa: CASSLRTGGFVGELFF
d_call: .; clone_size: many; v_call: TRBV5-1; j_call: TRBJ1-3; cdr3_nt: TGCGCCAGCAGCTTGGACAGTTTCGGAAACACCATATATTTT; cdr3_aa: CASSLDSFGNTIYF
d_call: TRBD1; clone_size: .; v_call: TRBV4-3; j_call: TRBJ2-4; cdr3_nt: TGCGCCAGCAGCCCGTCGGGACAGCTAGCCAAAAACATTCAGTACTTC; cdr3_aa: CASSPSGQLAKNIQYF
d_call: TRBD1; clone_size: .; v_call: TRBV7-9; j_call: TRBJ1-4; cdr3_nt: TGTGCCAGCAGCTTACGGGAGGACAGGGCGGGGAATGAAAAACTGTTTTTT; cdr3_aa: CASSLREDRAGNEKLFF
d_call: TRBD1; clone_size: .; v_call: TRBV19; j_call: TRBJ1-4; cdr3_nt: TGTGCCAGTCGGGGACAGTCAAAAAATGAAAAACTGTTTTTT; cdr3_aa: CASRGQSKNEKLFF
d_call: .; clone_size: .; v_call: TRBV5-8; j_call: TRBJ2-3; cdr3_nt: TGTGCCAGCAGCTTGGGGGCTAGCTCTTTCGCAGATACGCAGTATTTT; cdr3_aa: CASSLGASSFADTQYF
d_call: TRBD1; clone_size: .; v_call: TRBV5-1; j_call: TRBJ2-7; cdr3_nt: TGCGCCAGCAGCTGGACAGGCGTCTCCTACGAGCAGTACTTC; cdr3_aa: CASSWTGVSYEQYF
d_call: .; clone_size: .; v_call: TRBV10-2; j_call: TRBJ1-2; cdr3_nt: TGCGCCAGCTCTGGAGATGATACCCGACGTGGGGGCTACACCTTC; cdr3_aa: CASSGDDTRRGGYTF
d_call: .; clone_size: .; v_call: TRBV6-1; j_call: TRBJ2-2; cdr3_nt: TGTGCCAGCAGTGACCCAGGGAACACCGGGGAGCTGTTTTTT; cdr3_aa: CASSDPGNTGELFF
d_call: .; clone_size: .; v_call: TRBV29-1; j_call: TRBJ1-2; cdr3_nt: TGCAGCGTTGATGGCGGGGGCAAGGGTGGCTACACCTTC; cdr3_aa: CSVDGGGKGGYTF
d_call: TRBD1; clone_size: .; v_call: TRBV24-1; j_call: TRBJ2-3; cdr3_nt: TGTGCCACCACTAAACAGGGGCTGGATACGCAGTATTTT; cdr3_aa: CATTKQGLDTQYF
d_call: .; clone_size: .; v_call: TRBV7-2; j_call: TRBJ2-3; cdr3_nt: TGTGCCAGCAGCCCAAGGCGGGGGCCCACAGATACGCAGTATTTT; cdr3_aa: CASSPRRGPTDTQYF
d_call: TRBD1; clone_size: .; v_call: TRBV27; j_call: TRBJ2-7; cdr3_nt: TGTGCCAGCAGTTACGTGGACAGGTCCTACGAGCAGTACTTC; cdr3_aa: CASSYVDRSYEQYF
d_call: .; clone_size: .; v_call: TRBV12-3/TRBV12-4; j_call: TRBJ2-7; cdr3_nt: TGTGCCAGCAGTTTACGACACGAGGGCGAGCAGTACTTC; cdr3_aa: CASSLRHEGEQYF
d_call: TRBD1; clone_size: .; v_call: TRBV24-1; j_call: TRBJ2-6; cdr3_nt: TGTGCCACCACCCCCAGTCCGGGACAGGGTTCTGGGGCCAACGTCCTGACTTTC; cdr3_aa: CATTPSPGQGSGANVLTF
d_call: .; clone_size: .; v_call: TRBV5-1; j_call: TRBJ1-2; cdr3_nt: TGCGCCAGCAGCTTGGGCCTCCCCGGCTATGGCTACACCTTC; cdr3_aa: CASSLGLPGYGYTF
d_call: .; clone_size: .; v_call: TRBV12-3/TRBV12-4; j_call: TRBJ1-2; cdr3_nt: TGTGCCAGCAGCCTCAGGGCTGGCTACACCTTC; cdr3_aa: CASSLRAGYTF
d_call: .; clone_size: .; v_call: TRBV2; j_call: TRBJ1-1; cdr3_nt: TGTGCCAGCACTCTGAGAGGGACTGAAGCTTTCTTT; cdr3_aa: CASTLRGTEAFF
d_call: TRBD2; clone_size: .; v_call: TRBV11-2; j_call: TRBJ2-2; cdr3_nt: TGTGCCAGCAGGACTAGCGGGGGGGCAAGTCCCACCGGGGAGCTGTTTTTT; cdr3_aa: CASRTSGGASPTGELFF
d_call: .; clone_size: once; v_call: TRBV7-8; j_call: TRBJ1-3; cdr3_nt: TGTGCCAGCAGCTTATCAGGAAACACCATATATTTT; cdr3_aa: CASSLSGNTIYF
d_call: TRBD1; clone_size: .; v_call: TRBV10-3; j_call: TRBJ1-6; cdr3_nt: TGTGCCATCAGCATGATGCCGGGACAGTATAATTCACCCCTCCACTTT; cdr3_aa: CAISMMPGQYNSPLHF
d_call: .; clone_size: .; v_call: TRBV7-2; j_call: TRBJ2-7; cdr3_nt: TGTGCCAGCAGCTTGCCCATGTCCGGGGTAGGGCTCGAGCAGTACTTC; cdr3_aa: CASSLPMSGVGLEQYF